This T cell receptor (beta chain) was recorded in a study of blood T cell repertoires in COVID-19. This CDR3 spans 13 amino acids. Germline CDR1 and CDR2: SNHLY and FYNNEI. Trimming removed 4 bases from V and 6 bases from J; junction bases left unmatched: 2. The method was immunoSEQ multiplex PCR; TCRdb's version includes in-frame clones alone and lacks a portion of them. In the table there are 52,000 or so clones, 60% to 85% of which are singletons. The sequencing sample was made of peripheral blood. The source of this sequence is a human donor in a cohort sampled during active COVID-19. The rearrangement uses TRBV2 and TRBJ1-2, with 10 bases matching TRBD1. The CDR3 DNA is TGTGCCAGCAGTGGACAGGGGGCGGATGGCTACACCTTC. It specifies CASSGQGADGYTF.